Shown below are 14 T cell receptor beta chains from a single sample sequenced in a study of T cells in Graves' hyperthyroidism and ophthalmopathy. TCR beta CDR3 sequences were amplified from RNA transcripts. First-round RT-PCR of the TCR CDR3 relied on the HTBI primer set. From the multiplex PCR reads, TCRdb called clonotypes with MiXCR, one entry per CDR3 protein. The sample lists 500,000 to 800,000 distinct CDR3 sequences, about 15% occurring once. The sequencing sample was made of blood. Receptor source: a woman aged 50 to 60 with Graves' ophthalmopathy.

This clonotype was recorded many times. J is TRBJ2-3 and V is TRBV5-1; the D call may be TRBD1 or TRBD2 (5 bases each). Trimming took off 3 bases at V and 4 bases at J, with 9 bases between the two ends. Germline assignment: CDR1 SGHRS and CDR2 YFSETQ. The CDR3 extends over 13 amino acids. In DNA, the CDR3 is TGCGCCAGCAGCTCGACGGGACCAGATACGCAGTATTTT. The encoded protein is CASSSTGPDTQYF.

In its sample, this clonotype was seen many times. The rearrangement uses TRBV5-1 and TRBJ2-4; 12 nucleotides agree with TRBD2. V shed 4 bases and J 8 bases; nucleotides not matched to a gene: 13. Looked up from germline, CDR1 is SGHRS and CDR2 is YFSETQ. The CDR3 totals 17 residues. The CDR3 DNA is TGCGCCAGCAGCCCAATCGGACTAGCGGGGATAAGGGACATTCAGTACTTC. As protein: CASSPIGLAGIRDIQYF.

This clonotype was counted many times. V is TRBV20-1 and J is TRBJ2-7; D unresolved. V dropped 0 bases and J dropped 2 bases, with 14 bases sitting between them. CDR1 and CDR2 (germline): DFQATT, SNEGSKA (reference sequence). CDR3 size: 15 residues. As DNA, the CDR3 is TGCAGTGCTAGAGAGGAAGGGAAGATGGCCTACGAGCAGTACTTC. Translation: CSAREEGKMAYEQYF.

This clonotype showed up many times. The J gene is TRBJ1-1, the V gene TRBV12-3 or TRBV12-4, with a tentative D call TRBD1 (6 bases). V lost 7 bases to trimming and J lost 7 bases, with 19 bases between them. The CDR3 is 14 amino acids. The CDR3: CASTAGAAHSEAFF. DNA for the CDR3: TGTGCCAGCACCGCAGGGGCCGCGCATAGTGAAGCTTTCTTT.

A few counts support this clonotype. The chain employs TRBV19 and TRBJ1-2; TRBD1 matches at 9 bases. The CDR3 contains 15 residues. Germline CDR1 reads LNHDA; CDR2 reads SQIVND (reference sequence). The V gene end was trimmed by 5 bases and the J gene end by 5 bases; junction bases not matched to a gene: 9. CDR3 region: CASSVGTGRGYGYTF. Written as DNA, the CDR3 is TGTGCCAGTAGTGTCGGGACAGGGCGAGGGTATGGCTACACCTTC.

This clonotype occurred a few times. The chain couples TRBV19 to TRBJ1-2, with D maybe TRBD1 (5 bases). V gave up 8 bases and J gave up 3 bases, with 25 bases separating them. Germline assignment: CDR1 LNHDA and CDR2 SQIVND (reference sequence). CDR3 length: 17 amino acids. CDR3 coding DNA: TGTGCCAGTTCAATTTCAGGGCAGGGCTCCTTTTACTATGGCTACACCTTC. Encoded protein: CASSISGQGSFYYGYTF.

Ten or more counts support this clonotype. This chain uses TRBV13 with TRBJ2-7; 7 positions match TRBD1. CDR1 and CDR2 from the germline V gene are PRHDT and FYEKMQ (reference sequence). V trimming: 7 bases; J trimming: 0 bases; junction bases outside the gene matches: 6. This CDR3 is 14 amino acids long. CDR3 in DNA: TGTGCCAGCACTGGGACAGAGAGCTCCTACGAGCAGTACTTC. Translating it yields CASTGTESSYEQYF.

This chain links TRBV10-3 with TRBJ1-2; D ambiguous. CDR1 is ENHRY and CDR2 is SYGVKD in the germline V gene. The V gene lost 0 bases and the J gene lost 2 bases, with 7 bases spanning the gap. The CDR3 sequence is 14 residues long. CDR3 residues: CAISESTLNYGYTF. As DNA, the CDR3 is TGTGCCATCAGTGAGTCGACCCTGAACTATGGCTACACCTTC.

This clonotype was counted a few times. This sequence joins TRBV12-3 or TRBV12-4 and TRBJ2-5, with TRBD1 matching 11 bases. After removal of 0 bases from V and 5 bases from J, the junction contained 5 bases not matched to a gene. The CDR3 contains 16 residues. Written as DNA, the CDR3 is TGTGCCAGCAGTTTAGCCGGACAGGGGGCGGGGGAGACCCAGTACTTC. Translating gives CASSLAGQGAGETQYF.

On this clonotype: Compared with germline, one end of the junction differs, possibly owing to a read error. The chain recombines TRBV20-1 with TRBJ2-7; TRBD2 aligns across 7 bases. Germline V gene lookup returns CDR1 DFQATT and CDR2 SNEGSKA (reference sequence). The CDR3 spans 14 residues. The CDR3 reads CSAGGATSSHEQYF. Here the CDR3 DNA reads TGCAGTGCGGGAGGGGCAACCAGCTCCCACGAGCAGTACTTC.

There are many counts of this clonotype. The chain employs TRBV28 and TRBJ1-1, with 10 bases identical to TRBD1. Trimming took 8 bases from V and 0 from J; bases not matched to a gene: 12. The germline CDR1 and CDR2 sequences are MDHEN and SYDVKM. The CDR3 sequence is 17 residues long. CDR3 protein: CASCLFGTGAVNTEAFF. The CDR3 DNA reads as TGTGCCAGCTGCCTATTCGGGACAGGGGCCGTGAACACTGAAGCTTTCTTT.

This clonotype appeared many times. The chain recombines TRBV28 with TRBJ1-2, with a tentative D call TRBD1 (5 bases). This CDR3 has 13 amino acids. Per the germline V gene, CDR1 is MDHEN and CDR2 is SYDVKM. The germline V and J ends were trimmed by 8 bases and 4 bases, with 14 bases remaining between them. The CDR3 nucleotides read TGTGCCAGCCATGAGGGACCCCGCTATGGCTACACCTTC. Amino acids: CASHEGPRYGYTF.

Turning to this clonotype: A much larger clone differs from this one at a single base, so this may be a read error. V and J are TRBV9 and TRBJ2-7, with 8 bases fitting TRBD2. The CDR3 runs 15 residues. The germline CDR1 and CDR2 sequences are SGDLS and YYNGEE. The CDR3 here is CASSVGQGLAYGQYF. The CDR3 DNA is TGTGCCAGCAGCGTAGGACAAGGACTAGCCTACGGGCAGTACTTC.

The chain has TRBV10-3 and TRBJ1-2, with 7 bases matching TRBD1. Unmatched junction bases numbered 9, after V lost 0 bases and J lost 8 bases. This CDR3 has 15 amino acids. Looked up from germline, CDR1 is ENHRY and CDR2 is SYGVKD. CDR3 nucleotides: TGTGCCATCAGTGAGTCGAGAGGGGGCTTGGGAGGCTACACCTTC. Translated: CAISESRGGLGGYTF.